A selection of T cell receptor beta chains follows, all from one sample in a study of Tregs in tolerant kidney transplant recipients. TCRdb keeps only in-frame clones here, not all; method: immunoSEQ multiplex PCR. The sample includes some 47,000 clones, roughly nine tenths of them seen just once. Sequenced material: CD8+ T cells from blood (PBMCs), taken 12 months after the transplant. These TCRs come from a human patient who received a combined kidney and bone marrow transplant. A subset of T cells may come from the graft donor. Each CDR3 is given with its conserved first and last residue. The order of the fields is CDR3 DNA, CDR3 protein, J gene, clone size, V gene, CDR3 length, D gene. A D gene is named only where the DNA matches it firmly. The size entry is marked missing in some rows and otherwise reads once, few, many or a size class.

CDR3 DNA: TGTGCCAGCAGCTCCTATACCACAGGGTCCGGAGAGACCCAGTACTTC
CDR3 protein: CASSSYTTGSGETQYF
J gene: TRBJ2-5
clone size: few
V gene: TRBV11-2
CDR3 length: 16
D gene: -

CDR3 DNA: TGTGCCAGCAGCTCCCGGTACCGAATTGATTCACCCCTCCACTTT
CDR3 protein: CASSSRYRIDSPLHF
J gene: TRBJ1-6
clone size: -
V gene: TRBV28
CDR3 length: 15
D gene: -

CDR3 DNA: TGTGCCATCAGTGAGTCGACAGGGGGCTTGCCTGAAGCTTTCTTT
CDR3 protein: CAISESTGGLPEAFF
J gene: TRBJ1-1
clone size: -
V gene: TRBV10-3
CDR3 length: 15
D gene: TRBD1

CDR3 DNA: TGCGCCAGCAGCCAAGATGCAGGTATTTCCTACGAGCAGTACTTC
CDR3 protein: CASSQDAGISYEQYF
J gene: TRBJ2-7
clone size: -
V gene: TRBV4-3
CDR3 length: 15
D gene: -

CDR3 DNA: TGTGCCAGCAGCTTGGGCAGCTCTGGAAACACCATATATTTT
CDR3 protein: CASSLGSSGNTIYF
J gene: TRBJ1-3
clone size: -
V gene: TRBV5-6
CDR3 length: 14
D gene: -

CDR3 DNA: TGCGCCAGCAGCCAAGCGATCTTGGGACTAGCGCGCAATGAGCAGTTCTTC
CDR3 protein: CASSQAILGLARNEQFF
J gene: TRBJ2-1
clone size: -
V gene: TRBV4-3
CDR3 length: 17
D gene: TRBD2

CDR3 DNA: TGTGCCAGCAGCCGGTGGCAGGATCCCCAAGAGACCCAGTACTTC
CDR3 protein: CASSRWQDPQETQYF
J gene: TRBJ2-5
clone size: -
V gene: TRBV11-2
CDR3 length: 15
D gene: -

CDR3 DNA: TGTGCCAGCAGCTTTGTATCGCCTACCTATGGCTACACCTTC
CDR3 protein: CASSFVSPTYGYTF
J gene: TRBJ1-2
clone size: -
V gene: TRBV5-5
CDR3 length: 14
D gene: -

CDR3 DNA: TGTGCCAGCAGCCCCCGGGGCAGGGGGTCCTACGAGCAGTACTTC
CDR3 protein: CASSPRGRGSYEQYF
J gene: TRBJ2-7
clone size: once
V gene: TRBV7-2
CDR3 length: 15
D gene: TRBD1

CDR3 DNA: TGTGCCAGCAGAGTTTACCAGGGCAACACTGAAGCTTTCTTT
CDR3 protein: CASRVYQGNTEAFF
J gene: TRBJ1-1
clone size: -
V gene: TRBV28
CDR3 length: 14
D gene: -

CDR3 DNA: TGTGCCAGCAGTTTATTCCGGGGCTACGAGCAGTACTTC
CDR3 protein: CASSLFRGYEQYF
J gene: TRBJ2-7
clone size: -
V gene: TRBV27
CDR3 length: 13
D gene: -

CDR3 DNA: TGTGCCAGCAGTGATAACTTGGGCCGCCACAATGAGCAGTTCTTC
CDR3 protein: CASSDNLGRHNEQFF
J gene: TRBJ2-1
clone size: -
V gene: TRBV2
CDR3 length: 15
D gene: -

CDR3 DNA: TGTGCCAGCAGCGGATACACAGAGCTGAACACCGGGGAGCTGTTTTTT
CDR3 protein: CASSGYTELNTGELFF
J gene: TRBJ2-2
clone size: -
V gene: TRBV7-7
CDR3 length: 16
D gene: -

CDR3 DNA: TGTGCTCCCCAAACCGGGACAGGGAAAGCGTGCGAGCAGTACTTC
CDR3 protein: CAPQTGTGKACEQYF
J gene: TRBJ2-7
clone size: -
V gene: TRBV5-3
CDR3 length: 15
D gene: TRBD1

CDR3 DNA: TGTGCCAGCAGCCCAACCCCTGCGGGCGGGGATACGCAGTATTTT
CDR3 protein: CASSPTPAGGDTQYF
J gene: TRBJ2-3
clone size: once
V gene: TRBV7-9
CDR3 length: 15
D gene: -

CDR3 DNA: TGTGCCAGCAGCAGTCTAGCGGGAGACACAGATACGCAGTATTTT
CDR3 protein: CASSSLAGDTDTQYF
J gene: TRBJ2-3
clone size: -
V gene: TRBV17
CDR3 length: 15
D gene: -

CDR3 DNA: TGTGCCAGCAGCCGGACAGGAGGCAGCGGGAGATCGCGCCCCGAGCAGTACTTC
CDR3 protein: CASSRTGGSGRSRPEQYF
J gene: TRBJ2-7
clone size: -
V gene: TRBV7-9
CDR3 length: 18
D gene: -

CDR3 DNA: TGTGCCATCCCTCATAGTGGGGGCGGTAACACCGGGGAGCTGTTTTTT
CDR3 protein: CAIPHSGGGNTGELFF
J gene: TRBJ2-2
clone size: -
V gene: TRBV10-3
CDR3 length: 16
D gene: -

CDR3 DNA: TGTGCCATCAGTGACCAGAACACCGGGGAGCTGTTTTTT
CDR3 protein: CAISDQNTGELFF
J gene: TRBJ2-2
clone size: -
V gene: TRBV10-3
CDR3 length: 13
D gene: -

CDR3 DNA: TGCGCCAGCAGCCAAGGTCCGCGGGATGAGCAGTTCTTC
CDR3 protein: CASSQGPRDEQFF
J gene: TRBJ2-1
clone size: -
V gene: TRBV4-1
CDR3 length: 13
D gene: -

CDR3 DNA: TGTGCCACCAGCAGAGATCTTGCGGCACCCCTCCACTTT
CDR3 protein: CATSRDLAAPLHF
J gene: TRBJ1-6
clone size: -
V gene: TRBV15
CDR3 length: 13
D gene: -

CDR3 DNA: TGTGCCAGCAGTTTCTCCGGACAGGAGCAGTACTTC
CDR3 protein: CASSFSGQEQYF
J gene: TRBJ2-7
clone size: -
V gene: TRBV28
CDR3 length: 12
D gene: -

CDR3 DNA: TGTGCCAGCAGTTTCTATGCGAACACTGAAGCTTTCTTT
CDR3 protein: CASSFYANTEAFF
J gene: TRBJ1-1
clone size: -
V gene: TRBV27
CDR3 length: 13
D gene: -

CDR3 DNA: TGTGCCAGCAGTTTAGGTACAGGGGGGCCATACGAGCAGTACTTC
CDR3 protein: CASSLGTGGPYEQYF
J gene: TRBJ2-7
clone size: -
V gene: TRBV28
CDR3 length: 15
D gene: TRBD1

CDR3 DNA: TGCGCCAGCAGCCCTTATTTGGGACAGGGGCCTTCCTACGAGCAGTACTTC
CDR3 protein: CASSPYLGQGPSYEQYF
J gene: TRBJ2-7
clone size: -
V gene: TRBV5-1
CDR3 length: 17
D gene: TRBD1

CDR3 DNA: TGTGCCATCAGTGTGGACATTGCCTATGGCTACACCTTC
CDR3 protein: CAISVDIAYGYTF
J gene: TRBJ1-2
clone size: -
V gene: TRBV10-3
CDR3 length: 13
D gene: -

CDR3 DNA: TGTGCCAGCAGTCCCGGGACAGGGTTCTACGAGCAGTACTTC
CDR3 protein: CASSPGTGFYEQYF
J gene: TRBJ2-7
clone size: -
V gene: TRBV28
CDR3 length: 14
D gene: TRBD1

CDR3 DNA: TGTGCCAGCAGCCCCCGAGGGAGAGACACAGATACGCAGTATTTT
CDR3 protein: CASSPRGRDTDTQYF
J gene: TRBJ2-3
clone size: -
V gene: TRBV9
CDR3 length: 15
D gene: -

CDR3 DNA: TGTGCCAGCAGCTTATTGTGGGGACAGGGGCTGAACACTGAAGCTTTCTTT
CDR3 protein: CASSLLWGQGLNTEAFF
J gene: TRBJ1-1
clone size: -
V gene: TRBV7-9
CDR3 length: 17
D gene: TRBD1

CDR3 DNA: TGTGCCAGCAGGTCCCTAGAGACCCAGTACTTC
CDR3 protein: CASRSLETQYF
J gene: TRBJ2-5
clone size: -
V gene: TRBV28
CDR3 length: 11
D gene: -

CDR3 DNA: TGTGCCAGCAGCCTAGGGAGGCCCTACGAGCAGTACTTC
CDR3 protein: CASSLGRPYEQYF
J gene: TRBJ2-7
clone size: -
V gene: TRBV7-6
CDR3 length: 13
D gene: -

CDR3 DNA: TGTGCCAGCAGCTCTATTGCGGGAGGCTACGAGCAGTACTTC
CDR3 protein: CASSSIAGGYEQYF
J gene: TRBJ2-7
clone size: once
V gene: TRBV5-6
CDR3 length: 14
D gene: TRBD2

CDR3 DNA: TGTGCCAGCAGCGTAGGGACGGGGGTCTCCTACGAGCAGTACTTC
CDR3 protein: CASSVGTGVSYEQYF
J gene: TRBJ2-7
clone size: -
V gene: TRBV9
CDR3 length: 15
D gene: -

CDR3 DNA: TGCGCCAGCAGCCAAGGGTCAGGGGTAGGTTCACCCCTCCACTTT
CDR3 protein: CASSQGSGVGSPLHF
J gene: TRBJ1-6
clone size: -
V gene: TRBV4-1
CDR3 length: 15
D gene: -

CDR3 DNA: TGTGCCAGCAGCTTTTACATCGGGGAAAGCAATGAGCAGTTCTTC
CDR3 protein: CASSFYIGESNEQFF
J gene: TRBJ2-1
clone size: few
V gene: TRBV7-6
CDR3 length: 15
D gene: -

CDR3 DNA: TGTGCCAGCAGCCAAGCGCCTCCTCCTTTGGATGAGCAGTTCTTC
CDR3 protein: CASSQAPPPLDEQFF
J gene: TRBJ2-1
clone size: -
V gene: TRBV7-3
CDR3 length: 15
D gene: -

CDR3 DNA: TGTGCCAGCTCCCATCCAGGTTCCTACAATGAGCAGTTCTTC
CDR3 protein: CASSHPGSYNEQFF
J gene: TRBJ2-1
clone size: -
V gene: TRBV18
CDR3 length: 14
D gene: -

CDR3 DNA: TGTGCCAGCAGCCCCAGGGCCCACAGGGATACGCAGTATTTT
CDR3 protein: CASSPRAHRDTQYF
J gene: TRBJ2-3
clone size: -
V gene: TRBV13
CDR3 length: 14
D gene: -

CDR3 DNA: TGTGCCAGCCGAAGGGGACAGCGACCCTACGAGCAGTACTTC
CDR3 protein: CASRRGQRPYEQYF
J gene: TRBJ2-7
clone size: once
V gene: TRBV21-1
CDR3 length: 14
D gene: -

CDR3 DNA: TGTGCCAGCAGCTTACCGACTAGCGGGGGGGTCTGGGTCCAAGAGACCCAGTACTTC
CDR3 protein: CASSLPTSGGVWVQETQYF
J gene: TRBJ2-5
clone size: -
V gene: TRBV7-2
CDR3 length: 19
D gene: TRBD2

CDR3 DNA: TGTGCCAGCAGCTTGGGGACAGGGCTCTACGAGCAGTACTTC
CDR3 protein: CASSLGTGLYEQYF
J gene: TRBJ2-7
clone size: once
V gene: TRBV5-6
CDR3 length: 14
D gene: TRBD1